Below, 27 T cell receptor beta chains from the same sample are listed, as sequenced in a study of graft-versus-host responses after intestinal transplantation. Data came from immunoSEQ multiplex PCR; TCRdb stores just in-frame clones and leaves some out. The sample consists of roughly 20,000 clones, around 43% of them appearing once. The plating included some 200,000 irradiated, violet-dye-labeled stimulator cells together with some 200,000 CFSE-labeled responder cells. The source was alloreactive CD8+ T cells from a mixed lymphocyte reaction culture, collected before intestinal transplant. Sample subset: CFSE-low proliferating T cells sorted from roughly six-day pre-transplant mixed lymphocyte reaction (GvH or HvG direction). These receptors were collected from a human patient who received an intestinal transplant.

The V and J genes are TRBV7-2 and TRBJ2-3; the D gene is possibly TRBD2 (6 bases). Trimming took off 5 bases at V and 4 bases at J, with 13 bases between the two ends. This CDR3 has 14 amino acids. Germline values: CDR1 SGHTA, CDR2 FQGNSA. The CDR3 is CASSLRRGSDTQYF. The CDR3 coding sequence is TGTGCCAGCAGCCTAAGACGGGGGTCAGATACGCAGTATTTT.

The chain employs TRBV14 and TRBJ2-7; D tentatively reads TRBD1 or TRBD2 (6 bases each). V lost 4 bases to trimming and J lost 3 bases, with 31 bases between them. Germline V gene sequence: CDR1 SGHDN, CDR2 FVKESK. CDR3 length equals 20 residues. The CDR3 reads CASSPRTDFAIAVLIYEQYF. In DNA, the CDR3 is TGTGCCAGCAGCCCGCGGACAGATTTCGCGATAGCGGTGCTGATCTACGAGCAGTACTTC.

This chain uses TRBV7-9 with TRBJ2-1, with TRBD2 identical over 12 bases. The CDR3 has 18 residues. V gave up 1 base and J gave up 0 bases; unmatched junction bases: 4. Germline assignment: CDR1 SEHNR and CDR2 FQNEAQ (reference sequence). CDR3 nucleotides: TGTGCCAGCAGCTTAGGGCTAGCGGGAGGGAGCTCCTACAATGAGCAGTTCTTC. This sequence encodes CASSLGLAGGSSYNEQFF.

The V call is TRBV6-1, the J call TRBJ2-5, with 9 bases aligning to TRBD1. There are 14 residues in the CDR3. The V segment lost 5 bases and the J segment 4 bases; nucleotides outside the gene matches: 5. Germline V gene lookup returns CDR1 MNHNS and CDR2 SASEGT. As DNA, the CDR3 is TGTGCCAGCAGTACCAACAGGGGGCGAGAGACCCAGTACTTC. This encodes CASSTNRGRETQYF.

The chain's CDR3 is CASSLRVTIVEQYF. CDR3 nucleotide sequence: TGTGCCAGCAGTTTAAGGGTAACGATAGTCGAGCAGTACTTC. This chain links TRBV28 with TRBJ2-7; D is unresolved. V lost 2 bases to trimming and J lost 6 bases, with 14 bases between them. The CDR3 is 14 residues long. Germline loops: CDR1 MDHEN, CDR2 SYDVKM.

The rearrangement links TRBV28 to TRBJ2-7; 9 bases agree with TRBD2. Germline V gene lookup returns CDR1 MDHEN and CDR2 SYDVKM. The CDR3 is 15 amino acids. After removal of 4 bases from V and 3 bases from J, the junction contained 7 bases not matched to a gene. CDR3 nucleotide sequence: TGTGCCAGCAGTTCTAGGGGACTAGCTTTCTACGAGCAGTACTTC. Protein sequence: CASSSRGLAFYEQYF.

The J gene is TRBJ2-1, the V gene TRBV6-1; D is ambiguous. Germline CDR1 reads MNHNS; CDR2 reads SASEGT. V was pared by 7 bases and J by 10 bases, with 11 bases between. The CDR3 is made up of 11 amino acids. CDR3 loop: CASNGYGEQFF. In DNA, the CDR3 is TGTGCCAGCAACGGGTACGGGGAGCAGTTCTTC.

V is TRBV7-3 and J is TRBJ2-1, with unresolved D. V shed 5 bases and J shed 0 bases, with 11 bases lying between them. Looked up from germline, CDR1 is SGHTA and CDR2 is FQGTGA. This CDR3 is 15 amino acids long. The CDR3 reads CASSEARSSYNEQFF. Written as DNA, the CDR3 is TGTGCCAGCAGCGAAGCGAGAAGCTCCTACAATGAGCAGTTCTTC.

CDR3 residues: CASSPDPSGRYEQYF. The CDR3 nucleotides read TGTGCCAGCAGCCCAGACCCTAGCGGTAGATACGAGCAGTACTTC. The chain is built from TRBV9 and TRBJ2-7; the match to TRBD2 covers 7 bases. J gave up 4 bases and V 4 bases, and 11 bases lay outside the gene matches. The CDR3 is 15 amino acids. Per germline, CDR1 SGDLS and CDR2 YYNGEE.

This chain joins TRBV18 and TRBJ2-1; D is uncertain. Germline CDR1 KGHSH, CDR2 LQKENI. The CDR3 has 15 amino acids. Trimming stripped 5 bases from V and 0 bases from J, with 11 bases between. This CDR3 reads CASSSDISSYNEQFF. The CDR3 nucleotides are TGTGCCAGCTCATCCGACATAAGCTCCTACAATGAGCAGTTCTTC. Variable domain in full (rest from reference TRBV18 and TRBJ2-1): NAGVMQNPRHLVRRRGQEARLRCSPMKGHSHVYWYRQLPEEGLKFMVYLQKENIIDESGMPKERFSAEFPKEGPSILRIQQVVRGDSAAYFCASSSDISSYNEQFFGPGTRLTVL.

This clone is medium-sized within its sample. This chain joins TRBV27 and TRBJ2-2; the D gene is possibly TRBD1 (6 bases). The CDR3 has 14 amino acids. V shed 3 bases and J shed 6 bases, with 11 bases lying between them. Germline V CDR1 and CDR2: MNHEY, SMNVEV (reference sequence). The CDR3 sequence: CASSFSGAPGELFF. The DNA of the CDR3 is TGTGCCAGCAGTTTTTCAGGGGCCCCCGGGGAGCTGTTTTTT.

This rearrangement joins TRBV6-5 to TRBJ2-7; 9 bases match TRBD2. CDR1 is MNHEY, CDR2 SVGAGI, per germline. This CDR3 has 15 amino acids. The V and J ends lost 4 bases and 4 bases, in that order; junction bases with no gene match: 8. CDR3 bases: TGTGCCAGCAGTTTCCTAGCGGGAATGATATACGAGCAGTACTTC. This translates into CASSFLAGMIYEQYF.

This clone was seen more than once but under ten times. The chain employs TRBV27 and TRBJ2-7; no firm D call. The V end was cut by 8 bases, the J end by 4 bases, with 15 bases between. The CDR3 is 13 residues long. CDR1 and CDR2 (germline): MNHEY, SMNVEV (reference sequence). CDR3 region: CASSRMQTYEQYF. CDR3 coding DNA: TGTGCCAGCTCCAGGATGCAGACGTACGAGCAGTACTTC.

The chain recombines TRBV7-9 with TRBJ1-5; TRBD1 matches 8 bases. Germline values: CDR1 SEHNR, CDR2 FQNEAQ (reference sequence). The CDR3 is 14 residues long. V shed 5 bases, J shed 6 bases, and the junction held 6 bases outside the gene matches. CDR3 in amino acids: CASSRTGTGQPQHF. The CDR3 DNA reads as TGTGCCAGCAGCCGGACCGGGACAGGTCAGCCCCAGCATTTT. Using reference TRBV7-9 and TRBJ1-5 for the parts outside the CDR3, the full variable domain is DTGVSQNPRHKITKRGQNVTFRCDPISEHNRLYWYRQTLGQGPEFLTYFQNEAQLEKSRLLSDRFSAERPKGSFSTLEIQRTEQGDSAMYLCASSRTGTGQPQHFGDGTRLSIL.

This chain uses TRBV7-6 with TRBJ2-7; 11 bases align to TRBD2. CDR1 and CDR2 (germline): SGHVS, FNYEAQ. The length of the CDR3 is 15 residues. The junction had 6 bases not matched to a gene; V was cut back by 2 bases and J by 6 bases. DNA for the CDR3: TGTGCCAGCAGCTTAACGACTAGCGGGAAATCCGAGCAGTACTTC. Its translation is CASSLTTSGKSEQYF.

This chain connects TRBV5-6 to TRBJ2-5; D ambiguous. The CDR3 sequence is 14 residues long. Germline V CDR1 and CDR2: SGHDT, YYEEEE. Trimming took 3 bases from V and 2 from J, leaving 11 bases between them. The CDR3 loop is CASSSAGVQETQYF. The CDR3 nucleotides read TGTGCCAGCAGCTCCGCTGGGGTTCAAGAGACCCAGTACTTC.

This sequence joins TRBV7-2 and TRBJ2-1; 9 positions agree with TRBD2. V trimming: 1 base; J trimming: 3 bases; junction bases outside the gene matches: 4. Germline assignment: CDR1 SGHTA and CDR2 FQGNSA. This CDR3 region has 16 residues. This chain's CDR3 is CASSLVSSGNYNEQFF. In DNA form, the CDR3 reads TGTGCCAGCAGCTTAGTTTCTAGCGGGAACTACAATGAGCAGTTCTTC.

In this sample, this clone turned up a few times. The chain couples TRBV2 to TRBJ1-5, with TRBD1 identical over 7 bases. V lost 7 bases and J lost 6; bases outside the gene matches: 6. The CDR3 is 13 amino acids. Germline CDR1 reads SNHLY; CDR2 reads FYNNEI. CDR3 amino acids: CASNTGEGQPQHF. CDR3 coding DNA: TGTGCCAGCAACACAGGGGAGGGTCAGCCCCAGCATTTT.

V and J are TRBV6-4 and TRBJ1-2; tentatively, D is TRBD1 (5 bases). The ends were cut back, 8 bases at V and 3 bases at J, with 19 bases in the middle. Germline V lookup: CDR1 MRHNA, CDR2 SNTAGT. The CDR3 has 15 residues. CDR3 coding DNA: TGTGCCAGCTTCTTTATTAAGGGCAGGGACTATGGCTACACCTTC. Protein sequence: CASFFIKGRDYGYTF.

CDR3 sequence: CASSHGLSTDTQYF. The CDR3 nucleotides are TGTGCCAGCAGTCACGGATTAAGCACAGATACGCAGTATTTT. The chain is built from TRBV6-6 and TRBJ2-3; D uncertain. V lost 5 bases and J lost 0, with 9 bases in between. The CDR3 contains 14 residues. Germline CDR1 and CDR2: MNHNY and SVGAGI (reference sequence).

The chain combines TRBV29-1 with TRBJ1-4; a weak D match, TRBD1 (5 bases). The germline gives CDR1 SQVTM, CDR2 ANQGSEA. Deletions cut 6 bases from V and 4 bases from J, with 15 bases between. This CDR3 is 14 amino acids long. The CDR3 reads CSVGPGLGNEKLFF. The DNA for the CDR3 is TGCAGCGTGGGACCGGGCCTGGGTAATGAAAAACTGTTTTTT.

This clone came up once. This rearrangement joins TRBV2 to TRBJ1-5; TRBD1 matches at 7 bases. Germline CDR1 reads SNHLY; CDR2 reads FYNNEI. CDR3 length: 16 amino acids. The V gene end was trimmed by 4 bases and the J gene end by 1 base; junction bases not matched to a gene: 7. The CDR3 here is CASSVGRQGSNQPQHF. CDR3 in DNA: TGTGCCAGCAGTGTCGGAAGACAGGGAAGCAATCAGCCCCAGCATTTT.

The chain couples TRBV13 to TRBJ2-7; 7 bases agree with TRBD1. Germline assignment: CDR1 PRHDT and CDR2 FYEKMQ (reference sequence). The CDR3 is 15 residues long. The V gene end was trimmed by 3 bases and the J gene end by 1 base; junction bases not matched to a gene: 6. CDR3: CASSFPGQPSYEQYF. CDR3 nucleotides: TGTGCCAGCAGCTTCCCGGGACAGCCTTCCTACGAGCAGTACTTC.

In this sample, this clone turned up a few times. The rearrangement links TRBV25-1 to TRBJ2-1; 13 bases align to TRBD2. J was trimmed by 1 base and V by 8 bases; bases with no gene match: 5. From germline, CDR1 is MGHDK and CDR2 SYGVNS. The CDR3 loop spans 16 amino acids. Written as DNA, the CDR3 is TGTGCCAGCCAGACTAGCGGGAGGCGATCCTACAATGAGCAGTTCTTC. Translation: CASQTSGRRSYNEQFF.

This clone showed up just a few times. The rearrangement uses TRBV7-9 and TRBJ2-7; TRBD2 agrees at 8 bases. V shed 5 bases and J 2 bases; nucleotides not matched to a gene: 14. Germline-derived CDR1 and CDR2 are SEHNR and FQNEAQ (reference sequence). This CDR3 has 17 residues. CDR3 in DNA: TGTGCCAGCAGCCCAGCCGGGGGGGGGAGCCTCACCTACGAGCAGTACTTC. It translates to CASSPAGGGSLTYEQYF.

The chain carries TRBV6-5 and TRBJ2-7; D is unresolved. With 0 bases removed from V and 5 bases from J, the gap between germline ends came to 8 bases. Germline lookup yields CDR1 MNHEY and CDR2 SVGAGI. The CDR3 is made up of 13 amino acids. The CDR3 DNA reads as TGTGCCAGCAGTTACTCGGGGTCCAACGAGCAGTACTTC. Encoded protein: CASSYSGSNEQYF.

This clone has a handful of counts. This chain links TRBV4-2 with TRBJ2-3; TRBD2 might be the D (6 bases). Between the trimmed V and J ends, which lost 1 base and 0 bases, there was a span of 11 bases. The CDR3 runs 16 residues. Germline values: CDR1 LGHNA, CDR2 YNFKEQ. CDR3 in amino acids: CASSQVSGHSTDTQYF. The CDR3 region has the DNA TGTGCCAGCAGCCAAGTCAGCGGGCATAGCACAGATACGCAGTATTTT.